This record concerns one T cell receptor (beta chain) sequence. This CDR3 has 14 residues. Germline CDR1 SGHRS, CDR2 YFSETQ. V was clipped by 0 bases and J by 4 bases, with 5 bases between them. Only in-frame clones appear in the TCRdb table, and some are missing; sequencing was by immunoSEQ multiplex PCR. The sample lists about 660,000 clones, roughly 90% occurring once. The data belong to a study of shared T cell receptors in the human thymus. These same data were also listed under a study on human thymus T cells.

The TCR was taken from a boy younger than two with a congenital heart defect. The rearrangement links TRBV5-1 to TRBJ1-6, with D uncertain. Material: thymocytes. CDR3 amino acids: CASSLGTYNSPLHF. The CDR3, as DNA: TGCGCCAGCAGCTTGGGCACTTATAATTCACCCCTCCACTTT.